This T cell receptor (beta chain) was retrieved from a study of OX40 agonist ivuxolimab in advanced cancers. At the level of the study: Patients with hepatocellular carcinoma, melanoma, renal cell or head and neck cancer made up the dose-escalation patients. Aged roughly 23 to 80 with a mean of approximately 60 years, they were 75% to 85% male. Findings and limits, study-wide: CD4+ and CD8+ blood T cells expanded clonally by week 6 at 0.1 to 3.0 mg/kg.

Comments on this clone: As yet, its antigen is unknown.

The CDR3 is made up of 14 amino acids. Germline CDR1 reads MDHEN; CDR2 reads SYDVKM. Method: immunoSEQ multiplex PCR; TCRdb's copy keeps in-frame clones and lacks some. The sample lists more than 50,000 clones; around 84% were seen once. On cycle 4 day 1 and cycle 7 day 1, as well as at baseline, blood was sampled. The chain employs TRBV28 and TRBJ2-5, with D possibly TRBD2 on 6 matching bases. The better agreement between TRBJ2-7 and the DNA end casts doubt on the J call. Sequenced here: CD4+ or CD8+ T cells sorted from blood, sampled in a trial of the OX40 agonist ivuxolimab. This clonotype originated in an adult with an advanced solid tumor such as melanoma, head and neck, liver or kidney cancer. The CDR3 is CASSLPGSGYEQYF. In nucleotides, the CDR3 is TGTGCCAGCAGCCTCCCGGGTAGCGGCTACGAGCAGTACTTC.